This T cell receptor (beta chain) originates from a study of T cells in Graves' hyperthyroidism and ophthalmopathy. The V and J ends lost 2 bases and 0 bases respectively, with 7 bases between them. CDR3 length: 13 amino acids. Germline V gives CDR1 DFQATT, CDR2 SNEGSKA (reference sequence). TCR beta CDR3 sequences were amplified from RNA transcripts. First-round RT-PCR of the TCR CDR3 relied on the HTBI primer set. TCRdb reanalysed the multiplex PCR reads using MiXCR and keeps one entry per CDR3 protein. In the table there are a few hundred thousand distinct CDR3 sequences, 40% to 55% of which are singletons. This clonotype was observed at least ten times.

Material: peripheral blood or thyroid tissue (not recorded which). The chain couples TRBV20-1 to TRBJ1-1, with a possible D match to TRBD1 (5 bases). The receptor's source is a woman younger than 30 with Graves' hyperthyroidism. CDR3: CSARPGLNTEAFF. The CDR3 DNA is TGCAGTGCTAGACCAGGGCTGAACACTGAAGCTTTCTTT.